The following is a TCR beta chain sequence with its context. Its antigen is still unknown. TCR beta CDR3 was amplified from genomic DNA by two-round multiplex PCR. The first round of PCR was done with primers that matched each TRBV and TRBJ gene. In TCRdb, the multiplex PCR reads were re-called with MiXCR into one record per CDR3 protein. The table shows 13,000 to 15,000 distinct CDR3 sequences, with around a quarter occurring only once. The sample is drawn from a study of prognosis after radiotherapy for stage I lung cancer. The study, taken as a whole, reports: Post-treatment Shannon entropy following stereotactic body radiation therapy was lower among patients who developed distant metastases.

The CDR3 consists of 16 residues. J lost 5 bases, V lost 3 bases, and 9 bases had no gene match. Germline V lookup: CDR1 SNHLY, CDR2 FYNNEI. The material sequenced was PBMCs, taken before or after stereotactic body radiation therapy (not recorded which). V and J are TRBV2 and TRBJ2-3; TRBD2 agrees at 9 bases. This receptor was taken from a donor aged 50 or older with non-small cell lung cancer. The CDR3 DNA follows: TGTGCCAGCAGTGATTGGGCGGGACTAGCAAGAGATACGCAGTATTTT. Residues: CASSDWAGLARDTQYF.